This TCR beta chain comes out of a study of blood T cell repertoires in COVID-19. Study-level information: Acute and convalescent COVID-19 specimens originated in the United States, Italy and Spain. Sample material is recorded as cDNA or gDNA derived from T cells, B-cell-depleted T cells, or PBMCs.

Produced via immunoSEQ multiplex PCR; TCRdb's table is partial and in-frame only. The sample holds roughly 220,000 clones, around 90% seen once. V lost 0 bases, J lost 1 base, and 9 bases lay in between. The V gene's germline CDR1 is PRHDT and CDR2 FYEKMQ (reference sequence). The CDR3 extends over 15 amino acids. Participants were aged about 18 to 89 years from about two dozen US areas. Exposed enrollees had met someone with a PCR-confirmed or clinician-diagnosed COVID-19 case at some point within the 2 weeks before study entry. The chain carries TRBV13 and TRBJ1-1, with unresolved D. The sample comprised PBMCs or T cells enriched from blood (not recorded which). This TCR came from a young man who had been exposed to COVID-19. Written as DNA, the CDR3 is TGTGCCAGCAGCTTAGGACGGGAGGCGAACACTGAAGCTTTCTTT. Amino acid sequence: CASSLGREANTEAFF.